Each of the 23 T cell receptor beta chains below was sequenced from the same sample in a study of T cells in Graves' hyperthyroidism and ophthalmopathy. RNA transcripts were the template for amplifying TCR beta CDR3 regions. HTBI primers were the set used in a first-round RT-PCR of the TCR CDR3. TCRdb re-derived calls from the multiplex PCR reads in MiXCR, one entry per CDR3 protein. The table lists about 640,000 distinct CDR3 sequences, 20% to 25% of them singletons. The sequencing sample was made of blood. The receptors shown here come from a man between 25 and 39 years old with Graves' ophthalmopathy.

The rearrangement links TRBV14 to TRBJ2-7; TRBD2 matches at 9 bases. The V segment lost 6 bases and the J segment 3 bases; nucleotides outside the gene matches: 6. CDR1 SGHDN and CDR2 FVKESK come from the germline V gene. The CDR3 extends over 14 amino acids. CDR3 in amino acids: CASSPLAGDYEQYF. DNA of the CDR3: TGTGCCAGCAGTCCACTAGCGGGTGACTACGAGCAGTACTTC.

The chain carries TRBV5-1 and TRBJ2-2; 7 nucleotides align to TRBD1. CDR1 and CDR2 from the germline V gene are SGHRS and YFSETQ. CDR3 length equals 15 residues. The ends lost 7 bases at V and 1 base at J; junction bases unmatched: 7. Here the CDR3 reads CASRPRQGNTGELFF. The CDR3 region has the DNA TGCGCCAGCCGCCCGCGACAGGGGAACACCGGGGAGCTGTTTTTT. The full variable domain, in which reference TRBV5-1 and TRBJ2-2 provide the parts outside the CDR3, is KAGVTQTPRYLIKTRGQQVTLSCSPISGHRSVSWYQQTPGQGLQFLFEYFSETQRNKGNFPGRFSGRQFSNSRSEMNVSTLELGDSALYLCASRPRQGNTGELFFGEGSRLTVL.

This clonotype was seen more than once but under ten times. This chain links TRBV27 with TRBJ2-1; 10 bases map to TRBD2. CDR3 size: 15 residues. From germline, CDR1 is MNHEY and CDR2 SMNVEV (reference sequence). V was pared by 8 bases and J by 4 bases, with 8 bases of the junction left unmatched. The DNA of the CDR3 is TGTGCCAGCGGAACTCTAGCGGGGGATTACAATGAGCAGTTCTTC. Translation: CASGTLAGDYNEQFF.

This clonotype came up many times. The rearrangement uses TRBV28 and TRBJ2-7, with D possibly being TRBD2 (5 bases). Trimming cost V 6 bases and J 6 bases, with 18 bases left between them. Germline V gene lookup returns CDR1 MDHEN and CDR2 SYDVKM. This CDR3 comprises 14 residues. The CDR3, as DNA: TGTGCCAGCAGCCCGGCCAGGAGCGGAGCCGAGCAGTACTTC. It codes for CASSPARSGAEQYF.

V and J are TRBV7-9 and TRBJ2-5, with unresolved D. The V gene lost 6 bases and the J gene lost 4 bases, with 9 bases spanning the gap. The germline V gene has CDR1 SEHNR and CDR2 FQNEAQ (reference sequence). There are 12 residues in the CDR3. This chain's CDR3 is CASSTIGETQYF. CDR3 DNA sequence: TGTGCCAGCAGTACCATCGGAGAGACCCAGTACTTC.

As to this clonotype: A much larger clone is a single base away; this may be a read error. This chain links TRBV5-1 with TRBJ1-1; D is undetermined. Germline CDR1 SGHRS, CDR2 YFSETQ. This CDR3 spans 13 amino acids. Trimming stripped 4 bases from V and 4 bases from J, with 11 bases between. CDR3 protein: CASSPLPSTEAFF. CDR3 DNA sequence: TGCGCCAGCAGCCCCTTACCGAGCACTGAAGCTTTCTTT.

The rearrangement joins TRBV6-6 to TRBJ2-7, with 7 bases fitting TRBD1. Germline CDR1 reads MNHNY; CDR2 reads SVGAGI (reference sequence). The CDR3 consists of 14 residues. Unmatched junction bases numbered 5, after V lost 0 bases and J lost 6 bases. DNA of the CDR3: TGTGCCAGCAGTTACTCAGGGGGCGCGTCCGAGCAGTACTTC. Its translation is CASSYSGGASEQYF.

This clonotype was counted many times. This chain joins TRBV13 and TRBJ2-1; D may be TRBD2 (7 bases). CDR3 length: 16 residues. Germline lookup yields CDR1 PRHDT and CDR2 FYEKMQ (reference sequence). V dropped 4 bases and J dropped 7 bases, with 20 bases sitting between them. The CDR3 nucleotides read TGTGCCAGCAGCTCTTCAGGGGAGGGCCGGTCGAATGAGCAGTTCTTC. It codes for CASSSSGEGRSNEQFF. Full variable domain (rest looked up from reference TRBV13 and TRBJ2-1): AAGVIQSPRHLIKEKRETATLKCYPIPRHDTVYWYQQGPGQDPQFLISFYEKMQSDKGSIPDRFSAQQFSDYHSELNMSSLELGDSALYFCASSSSGEGRSNEQFFGPGTRLTVL.

Many counts were recorded for this clonotype. This chain links TRBV5-1 with TRBJ1-1; the D is unclear. The germline gives CDR1 SGHRS, CDR2 YFSETQ. The CDR3 sequence is 11 residues long. Trimming took off 0 bases at V and 9 bases at J, with 6 bases between the two ends. Here the CDR3 reads CASSLDGKAFF. The DNA of the CDR3 is TGCGCCAGCAGCTTGGATGGGAAAGCTTTCTTT.

This clonotype was seen ten or more times. The J gene is TRBJ2-7, the V gene TRBV28; a possible D gene is TRBD2 (6 bases). The CDR3 sequence is 17 residues long. Trimming left V 7 bases short and J 2 bases short, with 24 bases between. In germline, CDR1 is MDHEN, CDR2 SYDVKM. The CDR3 loop reads CASKQNPRGGQPYEQYF. CDR3 sequence (DNA): TGTGCCAGCAAACAAAACCCGCGGGGTGGACAACCCTACGAGCAGTACTTC.

The chain carries TRBV24-1 and TRBJ2-1, with 8 bases aligning to TRBD2. From germline, CDR1 is KGHDR and CDR2 SFDVKD. The CDR3 contains 16 residues. Trimming took 6 bases from V and 5 from J; bases not matched to a gene: 11. The DNA of the CDR3 is TGTGCCACCAGTACCTATTATAGCGGGGACAACAATGAGCAGTTCTTC. Amino acids: CATSTYYSGDNNEQFF.

This clonotype appeared a few times. The gene calls are TRBV7-9 and TRBJ2-5, with D possibly being TRBD1 or TRBD2 (6 bases each). V shed 4 bases and J shed 5 bases, with 23 bases lying between them. Germline assignment: CDR1 SEHNR and CDR2 FQNEAQ (reference sequence). The CDR3 consists of 17 residues. The CDR3 is CASSSLGGRGKIETQYF. CDR3 sequence (DNA): TGTGCCAGCAGCTCCCTGGGAGGCAGGGGTAAAATTGAGACCCAGTACTTC.

V is TRBV28 and J is TRBJ2-3, with D possibly called TRBD1 or TRBD2 (5 bases each). Germline assignment: CDR1 MDHEN and CDR2 SYDVKM. The CDR3 has 15 amino acids. V lost 6 bases, J lost 4 bases, and 17 bases lay in between. Written as DNA, the CDR3 is TGTGCCAGCAGATACTTGGGACGATCGGCAGATACGCAGTATTTT. This gives the protein CASRYLGRSADTQYF.

This clonotype occurred a few times. This sequence joins TRBV30 and TRBJ1-1, with 10 bases matching TRBD1. Trimming at V came to 3 bases and at J to 5 bases, leaving 9 bases not matched to a gene. CDR3 length: 15 amino acids. Germline CDR1 and CDR2: GTSNPN and SVGIG (reference sequence). CDR3 bases: TGTGCCTGGAGCCCCCGAGGGACAGGGGTGACTGAAGCTTTCTTT. This encodes CAWSPRGTGVTEAFF.

This clonotype was counted at least ten times. The V gene is TRBV3-1, the J gene TRBJ2-7; TRBD1 aligns across 8 bases. The CDR3 has 17 residues. Losses at the gene ends were 0 bases for V and 2 bases for J; bases not matched to a gene: 9. Germline V CDR1 and CDR2: LGHDT, YNNKEL (reference sequence). The CDR3 DNA reads TGTGCCAGCAGCCAAGAAGTGGTGACAGGGGATGCCTACGAGCAGTACTTC. Translation gives CASSQEVVTGDAYEQYF.

The J gene is TRBJ2-7, the V gene TRBV9, with TRBD1 matching 8 bases. The CDR3 has 17 amino acids. V gave up 0 bases and J gave up 3 bases; unmatched junction bases: 11. Germline V gene data show CDR1 as SGDLS and CDR2 as YYNGEE. CDR3 region: CASSVGTGTGLGYEQYF. DNA for the CDR3: TGTGCCAGCAGCGTAGGCACCGGGACAGGCTTAGGCTACGAGCAGTACTTC.

This clonotype came up many times. The rearrangement uses TRBV9 and TRBJ2-3, with D uncertain. Germline V gene data show CDR1 as SGDLS and CDR2 as YYNGEE. This CDR3 has 12 amino acids. V was clipped by 4 bases and J by 4 bases, with 7 bases between them. CDR3 in DNA: TGTGCCAGCAGCCCCCGATCAGATACGCAGTATTTT. It specifies CASSPRSDTQYF.

Comment on this clonotype: Possible read error: a much larger clone is one base away. The chain joins TRBV28 to TRBJ2-7, with D perhaps matching TRBD1 (7 bases). The CDR3 runs 15 residues. From germline, CDR1 is MDHEN and CDR2 SYDVKM. The DNA of the CDR3 is TGTGCCAGCAGTACCATAGCGGCAGGGGGGTACGAGAAGTACTTC. Translating gives CASSTIAAGGYEKYF.

This clonotype was observed a handful of times. The rearrangement uses TRBV18 and TRBJ2-3; 13 bases agree with TRBD2. This CDR3 is built from 17 residues. Germline CDR1 KGHSH, CDR2 LQKENI. V lost 2 bases, J lost 4 bases, and 6 bases stayed unmatched. The CDR3 is CASSPSRTSGSADTQYF. CDR3 nucleotide sequence: TGTGCCAGCTCACCATCCCGGACTAGCGGGAGTGCAGATACGCAGTATTTT.

This clonotype has a handful of counts. The chain carries TRBV27 and TRBJ2-1, with TRBD2 matching 9 bases. Germline V CDR1 and CDR2: MNHEY, SMNVEV (reference sequence). V was clipped by 5 bases and J by 5 bases; unmatched bases: 10. The CDR3 covers 16 residues. CDR3 amino acids: CASSTLDSGRDNEQFF. CDR3 DNA sequence: TGTGCCAGCAGTACCCTAGATAGCGGGAGAGACAATGAGCAGTTCTTC.

This clonotype came up a few times. The rearrangement uses TRBV5-1 and TRBJ2-5, with 7 bases identical to TRBD1. This CDR3 contains 14 residues. Per the germline V gene, CDR1 is SGHRS and CDR2 is YFSETQ. V was pared by 0 bases and J by 4 bases, with 3 bases of the junction left unmatched. CDR3 protein: CASSLVTGIETQYF. In DNA form, the CDR3 reads TGCGCCAGCAGCTTGGTGACAGGGATAGAGACCCAGTACTTC.

This clonotype has only a few counts. The chain is built from TRBV28 and TRBJ2-1; 8 nucleotides align to TRBD2. J gave up 10 bases and V 4 bases, and 6 bases lay outside the gene matches. This CDR3 is built from 13 residues. Per germline, CDR1 MDHEN and CDR2 SYDVKM. The DNA of the CDR3 is TGTGCCAGCAGTTCCGGACTAGCCAGGGAGCAGTTCTTC. Amino acid sequence: CASSSGLAREQFF.

This clonotype was recorded many times. This chain links TRBV7-2 with TRBJ1-2; D not certain. From germline, CDR1 is SGHTA and CDR2 FQGNSA. The CDR3 runs to 15 residues. V shed 2 bases and J shed 4 bases, with 14 bases lying between them. CDR3 sequence reads: CASSLRSPNGYGYTF. The CDR3 region has the DNA TGTGCCAGCAGCTTACGCTCCCCGAACGGCTATGGCTACACCTTC.